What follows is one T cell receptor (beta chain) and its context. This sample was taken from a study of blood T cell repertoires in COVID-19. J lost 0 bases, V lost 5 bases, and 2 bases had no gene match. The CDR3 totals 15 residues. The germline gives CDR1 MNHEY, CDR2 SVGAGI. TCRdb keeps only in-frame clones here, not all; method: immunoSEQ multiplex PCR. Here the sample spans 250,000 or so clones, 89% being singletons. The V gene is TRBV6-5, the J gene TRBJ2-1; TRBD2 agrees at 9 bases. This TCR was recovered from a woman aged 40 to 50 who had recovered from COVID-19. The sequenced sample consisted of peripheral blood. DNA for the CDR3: TGTGCCAGCAGTCCACTAGCGGGCTCCTACAATGAGCAGTTCTTC. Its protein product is CASSPLAGSYNEQFF.